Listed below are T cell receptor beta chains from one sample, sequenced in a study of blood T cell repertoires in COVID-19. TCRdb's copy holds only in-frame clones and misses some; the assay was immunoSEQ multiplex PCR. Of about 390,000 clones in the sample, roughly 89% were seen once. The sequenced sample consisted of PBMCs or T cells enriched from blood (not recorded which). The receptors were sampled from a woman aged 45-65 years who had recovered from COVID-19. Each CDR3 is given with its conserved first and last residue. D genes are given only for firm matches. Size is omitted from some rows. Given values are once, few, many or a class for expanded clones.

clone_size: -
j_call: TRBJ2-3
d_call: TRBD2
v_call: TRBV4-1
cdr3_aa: CASGGVTDTQYF
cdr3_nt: TGCGCCAGCGGGGGGGTCACAGATACGCAGTATTTT

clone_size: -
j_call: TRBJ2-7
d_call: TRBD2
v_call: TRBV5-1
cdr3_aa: CASSVPGLAGPADEQYF
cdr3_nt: TGCGCCAGCAGCGTGCCGGGACTAGCGGGGCCCGCGGACGAGCAGTACTTC

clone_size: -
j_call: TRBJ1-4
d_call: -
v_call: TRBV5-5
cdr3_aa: CASSLPTNEKLFF
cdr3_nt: TGTGCCAGCAGCCTACCAACTAATGAAAAACTGTTTTTT

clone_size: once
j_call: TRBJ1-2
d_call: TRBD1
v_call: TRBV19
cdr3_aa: CASSIPGTANYGYTF
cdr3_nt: TGTGCCAGTAGTATTCCCGGGACAGCGAACTATGGCTACACCTTC

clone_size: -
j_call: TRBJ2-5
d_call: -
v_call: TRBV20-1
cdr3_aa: CSASLLTDQETQYF
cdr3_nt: TGCAGTGCTAGTTTACTAACCGACCAAGAGACCCAGTACTTC

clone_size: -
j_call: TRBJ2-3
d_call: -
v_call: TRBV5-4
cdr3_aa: CASSFALNLDTQYF
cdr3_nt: TGTGCCAGCAGCTTTGCACTGAATTTGGATACGCAGTATTTT

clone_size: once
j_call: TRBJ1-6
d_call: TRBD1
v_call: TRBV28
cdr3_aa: CASSYRTGSSPLHF
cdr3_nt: TGTGCCAGCAGTTACCGGACAGGGAGTTCACCCCTCCACTTT

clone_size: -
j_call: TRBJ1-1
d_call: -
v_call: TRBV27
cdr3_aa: CASSLSTATEAFF
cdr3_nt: TGTGCCAGCAGTTTATCCACAGCCACTGAAGCTTTCTTT

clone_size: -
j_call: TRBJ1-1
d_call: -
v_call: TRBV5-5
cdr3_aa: CASSWGLGVNTEAFF
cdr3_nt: TGTGCCAGCAGCTGGGGGCTGGGGGTGAACACTGAAGCTTTCTTT

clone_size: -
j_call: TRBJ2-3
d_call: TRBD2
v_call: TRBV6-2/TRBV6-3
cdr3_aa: CASSSLAGTGTDTQYF
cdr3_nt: TGTGCCAGCAGCTCCTTAGCGGGGACTGGGACAGATACGCAGTATTTT

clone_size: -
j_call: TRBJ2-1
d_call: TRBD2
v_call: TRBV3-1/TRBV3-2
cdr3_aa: CASSQGASGGNEQFF
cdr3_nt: TGTGCCAGCAGCCAAGGGGCTAGCGGGGGCAATGAGCAGTTCTTC

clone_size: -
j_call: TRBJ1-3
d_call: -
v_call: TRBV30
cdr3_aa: CAWNMFSGNTIYF
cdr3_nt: TGTGCCTGGAATATGTTCTCTGGAAACACCATATATTTT

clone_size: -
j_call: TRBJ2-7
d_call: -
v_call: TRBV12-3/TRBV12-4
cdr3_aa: CASSSGTTHEQYF
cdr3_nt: TGTGCCAGCAGTTCCGGGACAACCCACGAGCAGTACTTC

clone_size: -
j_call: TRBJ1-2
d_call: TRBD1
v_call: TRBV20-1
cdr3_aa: CSASRDRTYGYTF
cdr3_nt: TGCAGTGCTAGTCGGGACAGAACCTATGGCTACACCTTC

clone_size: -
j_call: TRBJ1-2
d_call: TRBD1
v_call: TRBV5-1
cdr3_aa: CASMVGQGGYGYTF
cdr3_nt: TGCGCCAGCATGGTAGGACAGGGAGGGTATGGCTACACCTTC

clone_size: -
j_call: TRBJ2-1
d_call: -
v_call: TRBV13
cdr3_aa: CASSSRDEQFF
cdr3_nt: TGTGCCAGCAGCTCCCGGGATGAGCAGTTCTTC

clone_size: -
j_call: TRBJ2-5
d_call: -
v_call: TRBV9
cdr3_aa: CASSLIGQTHRETQYF
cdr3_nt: TGTGCCAGCAGCCTGATAGGACAGACCCATCGGGAGACCCAGTACTTC

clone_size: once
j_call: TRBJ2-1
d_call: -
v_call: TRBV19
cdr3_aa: CASSISRGNYNEQFF
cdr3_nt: TGTGCCAGTAGTATCTCGAGGGGGAACTACAATGAGCAGTTCTTC

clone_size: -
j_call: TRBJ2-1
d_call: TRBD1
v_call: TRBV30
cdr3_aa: CAWGQQGSQFF
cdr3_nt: TGTGCCTGGGGACAACAGGGGTCCCAGTTCTTC

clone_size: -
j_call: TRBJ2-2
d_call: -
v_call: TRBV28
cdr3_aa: CASSHKQGAGELFF
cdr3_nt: TGTGCCAGCAGTCATAAACAGGGTGCCGGGGAGCTGTTTTTT

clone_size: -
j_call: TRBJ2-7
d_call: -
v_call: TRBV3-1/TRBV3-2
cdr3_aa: CASSQPGQTSSYEQYF
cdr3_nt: TGTGCCAGCAGCCAACCTGGACAGACCTCTTCCTACGAGCAGTACTTC

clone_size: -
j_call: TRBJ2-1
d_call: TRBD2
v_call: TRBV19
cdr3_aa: CASSIRAGGYNEQFF
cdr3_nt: TGTGCCAGTAGTATCAGGGCGGGGGGATACAATGAGCAGTTCTTC

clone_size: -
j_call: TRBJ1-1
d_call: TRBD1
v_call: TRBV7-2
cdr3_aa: CASSPGGVLDTEAFF
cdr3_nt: TGTGCCAGCAGCCCAGGGGGCGTGTTGGACACTGAAGCTTTCTTT

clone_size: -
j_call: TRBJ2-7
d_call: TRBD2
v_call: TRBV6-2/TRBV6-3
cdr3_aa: CASTPGTNSYEQYF
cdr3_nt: TGTGCCAGCACCCCCGGGACTAACTCCTACGAGCAGTACTTC

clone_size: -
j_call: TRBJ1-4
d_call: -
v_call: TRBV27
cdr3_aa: CASSLRQQTNEKLFF
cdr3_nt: TGTGCCAGCAGTTTGAGGCAGCAAACTAATGAAAAACTGTTTTTT

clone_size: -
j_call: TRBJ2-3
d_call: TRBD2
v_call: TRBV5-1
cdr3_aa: CASSSGLAESTDTQYF
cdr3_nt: TGCGCCAGCAGCTCGGGACTAGCGGAAAGCACAGATACGCAGTATTTT

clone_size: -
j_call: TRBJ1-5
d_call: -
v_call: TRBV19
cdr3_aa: CASSTQDGYSNQPQHF
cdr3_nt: TGTGCCAGTAGTACACAGGACGGCTATAGCAATCAGCCCCAGCATTTT

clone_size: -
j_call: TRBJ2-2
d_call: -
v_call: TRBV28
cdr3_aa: CASSFWRRATGELFF
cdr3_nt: TGTGCCAGCAGTTTCTGGAGGAGGGCGACCGGGGAGCTGTTTTTT

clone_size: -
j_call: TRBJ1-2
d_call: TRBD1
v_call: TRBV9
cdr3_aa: CASSATGSNYGYTF
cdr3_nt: TGTGCCAGCAGCGCGACAGGGTCAAACTATGGCTACACCTTC

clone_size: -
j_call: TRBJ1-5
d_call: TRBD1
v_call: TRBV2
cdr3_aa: CASKVEDRGNQPQHF
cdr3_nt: TGTGCCAGCAAAGTGGAGGACAGGGGGAATCAGCCCCAGCATTTT

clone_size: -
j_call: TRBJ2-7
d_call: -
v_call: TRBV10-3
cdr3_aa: CAISQDLNFYEQYF
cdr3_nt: TGTGCCATCAGCCAGGATCTAAATTTCTACGAGCAGTACTTC

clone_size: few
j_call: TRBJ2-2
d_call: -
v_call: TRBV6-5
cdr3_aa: CASSEQGNTGELFF
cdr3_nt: TGTGCCAGCTCCGAACAGGGGAACACCGGGGAGCTGTTTTTT

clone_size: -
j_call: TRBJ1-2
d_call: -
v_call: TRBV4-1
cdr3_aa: CASSQVRGSYGYTF
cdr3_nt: TGCGCCAGCAGCCAAGTTAGGGGAAGCTATGGCTACACCTTC

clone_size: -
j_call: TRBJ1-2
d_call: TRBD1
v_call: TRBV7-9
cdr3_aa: CASSAGTGDGYTF
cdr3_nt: TGTGCCAGCAGCGCCGGGACAGGGGATGGCTACACCTTC

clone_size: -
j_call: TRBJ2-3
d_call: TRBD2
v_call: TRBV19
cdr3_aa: CASSTAGGGSSSGLPPDTQYF
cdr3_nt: TGTGCCAGTAGTACCGCGGGGGGGGGTAGTAGTTCTGGACTTCCCCCAGATACGCAGTATTTT

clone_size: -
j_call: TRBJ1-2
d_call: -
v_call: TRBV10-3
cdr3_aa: CAISEFSTPGYGYTF
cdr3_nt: TGTGCCATCAGTGAGTTTTCAACCCCCGGCTATGGCTACACCTTC

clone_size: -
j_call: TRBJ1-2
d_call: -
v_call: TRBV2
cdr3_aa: CASSEAVTDYYGYTF
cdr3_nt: TGTGCCAGCAGTGAAGCTGTGACAGACTACTATGGCTACACCTTC

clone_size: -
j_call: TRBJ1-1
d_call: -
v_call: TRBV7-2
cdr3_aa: CASSEYTEAFF
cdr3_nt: TGTGCCAGCAGCGAGTACACTGAAGCTTTCTTT

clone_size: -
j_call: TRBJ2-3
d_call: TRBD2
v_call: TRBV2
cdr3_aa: CASSEAPPLAAVNTDTQYF
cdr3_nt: TGTGCCAGCAGCGAAGCCCCTCCACTAGCGGCGGTTAACACAGATACGCAGTATTTT

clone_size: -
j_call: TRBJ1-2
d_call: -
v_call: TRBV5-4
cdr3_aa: CASSLGQNYGYTF
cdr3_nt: TGTGCCAGCAGCTTGGGACAGAACTATGGCTACACCTTC

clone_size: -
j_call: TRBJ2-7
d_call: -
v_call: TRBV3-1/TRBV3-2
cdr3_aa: CASSHPPQTGNNEQYF
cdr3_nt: TGTGCCAGCAGCCACCCCCCCCAAACGGGGAACAACGAGCAGTACTTC

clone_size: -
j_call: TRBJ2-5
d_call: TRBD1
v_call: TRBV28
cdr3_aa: CASSFPQQGAGGTQYF
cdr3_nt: TGTGCCAGCAGTTTTCCCCAGCAGGGGGCAGGGGGGACCCAGTACTTC

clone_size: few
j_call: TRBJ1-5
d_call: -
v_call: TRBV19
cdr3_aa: CASSIIGASNQPQHF
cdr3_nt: TGTGCCAGTAGTATTATTGGGGCGAGCAATCAGCCCCAGCATTTT

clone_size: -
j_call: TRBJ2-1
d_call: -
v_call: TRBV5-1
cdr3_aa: CASSSRSHVSYNEQFF
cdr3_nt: TGCGCCAGCAGCTCACGGTCCCACGTCTCCTACAATGAGCAGTTCTTC

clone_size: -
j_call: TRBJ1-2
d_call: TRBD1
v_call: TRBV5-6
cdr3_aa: CASSFRRDRLYRNYGYTF
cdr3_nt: TGTGCCAGCAGCTTTCGCCGGGACAGGCTATATAGAAACTATGGCTACACCTTC

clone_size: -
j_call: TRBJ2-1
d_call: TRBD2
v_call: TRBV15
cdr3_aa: CATSRVETSGYNEQFF
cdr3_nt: TGTGCCACCAGCAGAGTGGAGACTAGCGGGTACAATGAGCAGTTCTTC

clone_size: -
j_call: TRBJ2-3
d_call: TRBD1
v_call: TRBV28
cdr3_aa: CASRPPGGLTDTQYF
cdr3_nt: TGTGCCAGCAGGCCCCCAGGGGGTCTTACAGATACGCAGTATTTT

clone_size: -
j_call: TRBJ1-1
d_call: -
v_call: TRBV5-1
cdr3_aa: CASSPSGRGDTEAFF
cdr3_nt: TGCGCCAGCAGCCCCTCCGGGAGGGGGGATACTGAAGCTTTCTTT

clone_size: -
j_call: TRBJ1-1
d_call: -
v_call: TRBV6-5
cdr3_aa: CASGHLNTEAFF
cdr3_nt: TGTGCCAGCGGACACTTGAACACTGAAGCTTTCTTT

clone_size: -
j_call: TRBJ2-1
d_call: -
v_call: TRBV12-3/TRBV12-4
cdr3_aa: CASSSPLLSTQFF
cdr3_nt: TGTGCCAGCAGTTCCCCACTATTAAGTACGCAGTTCTTC

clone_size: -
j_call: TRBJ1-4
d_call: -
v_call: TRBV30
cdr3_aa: CAWSVMSRGEKLFF
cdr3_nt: TGTGCCTGGAGCGTTATGTCGCGAGGTGAAAAACTGTTTTTT

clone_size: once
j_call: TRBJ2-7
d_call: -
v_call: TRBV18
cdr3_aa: CASSPERDTYAEQYF
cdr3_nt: TGTGCCAGCTCCCCTGAAAGGGACACCTATGCCGAGCAGTACTTC

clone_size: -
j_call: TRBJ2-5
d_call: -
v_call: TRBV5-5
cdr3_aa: CASSLEGRTQYF
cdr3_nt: TGTGCCAGCAGCTTGGAGGGGCGCACCCAGTACTTC

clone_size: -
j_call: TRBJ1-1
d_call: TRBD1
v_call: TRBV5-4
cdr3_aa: CASSRGQGGVNTEAFF
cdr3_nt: TGTGCCAGCAGCCGCGGACAGGGAGGGGTGAACACTGAAGCTTTCTTT

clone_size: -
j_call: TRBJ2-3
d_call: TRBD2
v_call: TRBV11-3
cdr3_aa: CASSPGLAADTQYF
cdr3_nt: TGTGCCAGCAGCCCGGGACTAGCAGCAGATACGCAGTATTTT

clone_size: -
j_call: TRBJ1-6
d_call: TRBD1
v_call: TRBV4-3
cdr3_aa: CASSQEGQGMHSPLHF
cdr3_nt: TGCGCCAGCAGCCAGGAAGGACAGGGAATGCATTCACCCCTCCACTTT

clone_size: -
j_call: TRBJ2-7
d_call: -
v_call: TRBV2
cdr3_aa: CASNIGASEQYF
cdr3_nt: TGTGCCAGCAACATAGGGGCGAGCGAGCAGTACTTC